This T cell receptor (beta chain) was found in a study of T cell responses to AZD1222 COVID-19 vaccine. Looked up from germline, CDR1 is DFQATT and CDR2 is SNEGSKA (reference sequence). The CDR3 has 11 amino acids. Assay used: immunoSEQ multiplex PCR; TCRdb lists only in-frame clones, some missing. The sample includes tens of thousands of clones, nearly 85% of them seen just once. The source of this sequence is an adult in good health. The starting material was peripheral blood, obtained on day 0 of AZD1222 vaccination. The chain has TRBV20-1 and TRBJ1-2; no clear D. The CDR3 DNA sequence: TGCAGCGCCGGGCTGGAGGATGGCTACACCTTC. Translated: CSAGLEDGYTF.